The rows below give T cell receptor beta chains drawn from one sample of a study of cytomegalovirus exposure and HLA in healthy donors. Assay used: immunoSEQ multiplex PCR; TCRdb lists only in-frame clones, some missing. The repertoire includes 150,000 to 200,000 clones, approximately 84% of them detected once, and 0.35% to 0.4% sits in the top ten. The sequenced sample consisted of PBMCs. All receptors derive from a boy aged 2 to 10 in good health and CMV-seronegative. Both conserved end residues are part of each CDR3. The D gene is left open where the match is weak. Some rows mark clone size as missing; the rest say once, few, many or name a class of expanded clone.

CAWSLTGGNQPQHF | TGTGCCTGGAGTTTGACAGGGGGGAATCAGCCCCAGCATTTT | TRBJ1-5 | TRBV30 | NA | TRBD1
CASSYSARGLYEQYF | TGTGCCAGCAGTTATTCGGCCAGGGGGTTATACGAGCAGTACTTC | TRBJ2-7 | TRBV27 | NA | TRBD1
CASSLGVSGDTQYF | TGCGCCAGCAGCTTGGGAGTGTCGGGGGATACGCAGTATTTT | TRBJ2-3 | TRBV5-1 | NA | NA
CASSYDRQETQYF | TGTGCCAGCAGTTACGATCGGCAAGAGACCCAGTACTTC | TRBJ2-5 | TRBV6-5 | NA | NA
CASSELTGGPGELFF | TGTGCCAGCAGCGAACTCACAGGGGGCCCAGGGGAGCTGTTTTTT | TRBJ2-2 | TRBV6-5 | NA | TRBD1
CATRALNTGELFF | TGTGCCACCAGGGCCCTGAACACCGGGGAGCTGTTTTTT | TRBJ2-2 | TRBV6-5 | few | NA
CASSQGRAGTDTQYF | TGTGCCAGCAGCCAGGGCAGGGCTGGTACAGATACGCAGTATTTT | TRBJ2-3 | TRBV14 | NA | NA
CASQSGVVTYNEQFF | TGTGCCAGCCAAAGCGGGGTTGTCACCTACAATGAGCAGTTCTTC | TRBJ2-1 | TRBV7-9 | NA | TRBD2
CATSRGQRNEQFF | TGTGCCACCAGCAGGGGACAGCGCAATGAGCAGTTCTTC | TRBJ2-1 | TRBV15 | NA | TRBD1
CASSLMGTGQQPQHF | TGTGCCAGCAGTTTAATGGGGACAGGGCAACAGCCCCAGCATTTT | TRBJ1-5 | TRBV28 | NA | TRBD1
CASSRDRRGNTEAFF | TGTGCCAGCAGCCGGGACAGGCGGGGGAACACTGAAGCTTTCTTT | TRBJ1-1 | TRBV7-9 | NA | TRBD1
CASSRGQETLIQETQYF | TGTGCCAGCAGTCGGGGACAGGAAACCCTAATACAAGAGACCCAGTACTTC | TRBJ2-5 | TRBV5-4 | NA | TRBD1
CASSLGQGATGELFF | TGCGCCAGCAGCTTAGGGCAGGGTGCCACCGGGGAGCTGTTTTTT | TRBJ2-2 | TRBV5-1 | NA | NA
CASSPQLAGAYEQYF | TGTGCCAGCAGTCCGCAACTAGCGGGGGCCTACGAGCAGTACTTC | TRBJ2-7 | TRBV2 | NA | TRBD2
CASSLRGQGTDTQYF | TGTGCCAGCAGCTTAAGGGGACAGGGCACAGATACGCAGTATTTT | TRBJ2-3 | TRBV7-3 | NA | TRBD1
CASSETGGVEKLFF | TGTGCCAGCAGTGAAACAGGGGGGGTTGAAAAACTGTTTTTT | TRBJ1-4 | TRBV6-1 | few | TRBD1
CASSVEGGQETQYF | TGTGCCAGCAGCGTAGAAGGCGGGCAAGAGACCCAGTACTTC | TRBJ2-5 | TRBV9 | NA | NA
CASSAQKSGLNTEAFF | TGTGCCAGCAGCGCACAGAAGAGTGGGTTGAACACTGAAGCTTTCTTT | TRBJ1-1 | TRBV4-2 | few | NA
CASSGNSGVSYEQYF | TGTGCCAGCAGTGGAAATAGCGGGGTCTCCTACGAGCAGTACTTC | TRBJ2-7 | TRBV2 | NA | TRBD2
CASSQDRGMYEKLFF | TGTGCCAGCAGTCAAGACAGGGGGATGTATGAAAAACTGTTTTTT | TRBJ1-4 | TRBV25-1 | NA | TRBD1
CASSELAGYTGELFF | TGTGCCAGCAGTGAACTAGCGGGATACACCGGGGAGCTGTTTTTT | TRBJ2-2 | TRBV6-1 | NA | TRBD2
CASSAWTGELFF | TGTGCCAGCAGTGCCTGGACTGGGGAGCTGTTTTTT | TRBJ2-2 | TRBV28 | NA | NA